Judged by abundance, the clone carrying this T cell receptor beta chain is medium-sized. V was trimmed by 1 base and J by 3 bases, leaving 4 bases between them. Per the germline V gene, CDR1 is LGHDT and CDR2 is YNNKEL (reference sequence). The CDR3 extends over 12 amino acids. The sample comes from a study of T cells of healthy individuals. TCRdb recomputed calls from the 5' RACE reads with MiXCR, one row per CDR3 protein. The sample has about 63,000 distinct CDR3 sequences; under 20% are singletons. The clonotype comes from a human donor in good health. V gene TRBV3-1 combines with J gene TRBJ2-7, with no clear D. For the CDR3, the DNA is TGTGCCAGCAGCCAAGGCATCTACGAGCAGTACTTC. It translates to CASSQGIYEQYF.